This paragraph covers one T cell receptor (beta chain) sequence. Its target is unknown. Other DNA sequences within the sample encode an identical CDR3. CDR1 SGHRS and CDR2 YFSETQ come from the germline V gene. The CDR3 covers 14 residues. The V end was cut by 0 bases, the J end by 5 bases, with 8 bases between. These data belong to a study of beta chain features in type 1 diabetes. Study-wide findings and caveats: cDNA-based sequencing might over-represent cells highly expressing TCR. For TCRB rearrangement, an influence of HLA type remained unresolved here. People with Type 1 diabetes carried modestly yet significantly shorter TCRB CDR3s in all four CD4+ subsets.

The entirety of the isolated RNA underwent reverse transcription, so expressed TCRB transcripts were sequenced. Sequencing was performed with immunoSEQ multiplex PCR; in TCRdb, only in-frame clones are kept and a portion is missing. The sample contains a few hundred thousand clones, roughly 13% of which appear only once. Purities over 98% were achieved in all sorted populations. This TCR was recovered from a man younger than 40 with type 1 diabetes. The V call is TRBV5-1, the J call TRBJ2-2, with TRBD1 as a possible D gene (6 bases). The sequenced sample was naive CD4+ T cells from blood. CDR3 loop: CASSLAGDTGELFF. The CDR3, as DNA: TGCGCCAGCAGCTTGGCAGGGGATACCGGGGAGCTGTTTTTT.